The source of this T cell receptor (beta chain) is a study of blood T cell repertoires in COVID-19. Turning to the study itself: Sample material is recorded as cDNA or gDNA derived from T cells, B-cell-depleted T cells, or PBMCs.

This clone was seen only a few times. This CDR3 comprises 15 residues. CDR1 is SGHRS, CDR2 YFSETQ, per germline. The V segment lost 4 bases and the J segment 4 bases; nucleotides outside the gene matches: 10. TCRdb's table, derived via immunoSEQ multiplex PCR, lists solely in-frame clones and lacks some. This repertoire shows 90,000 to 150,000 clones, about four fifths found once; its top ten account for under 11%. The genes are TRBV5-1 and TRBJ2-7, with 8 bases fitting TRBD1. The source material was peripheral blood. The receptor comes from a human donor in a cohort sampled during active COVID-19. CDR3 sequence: CASSAAGGGQYEQYF. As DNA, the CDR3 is TGCGCCAGCAGCGCCGCAGGGGGCGGGCAGTACGAGCAGTACTTC.